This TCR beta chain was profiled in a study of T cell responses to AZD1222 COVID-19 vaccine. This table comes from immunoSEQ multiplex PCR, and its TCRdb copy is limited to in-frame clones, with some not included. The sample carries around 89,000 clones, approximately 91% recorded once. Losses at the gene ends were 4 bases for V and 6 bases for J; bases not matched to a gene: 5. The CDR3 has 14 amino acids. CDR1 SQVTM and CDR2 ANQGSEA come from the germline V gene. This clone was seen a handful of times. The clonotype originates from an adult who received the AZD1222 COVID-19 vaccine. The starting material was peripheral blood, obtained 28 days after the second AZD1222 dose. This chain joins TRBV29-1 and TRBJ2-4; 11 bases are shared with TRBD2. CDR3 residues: CSVGASGGLNIQYF. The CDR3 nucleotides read TGCAGCGTTGGGGCTAGCGGGGGGCTAAACATTCAGTACTTC.